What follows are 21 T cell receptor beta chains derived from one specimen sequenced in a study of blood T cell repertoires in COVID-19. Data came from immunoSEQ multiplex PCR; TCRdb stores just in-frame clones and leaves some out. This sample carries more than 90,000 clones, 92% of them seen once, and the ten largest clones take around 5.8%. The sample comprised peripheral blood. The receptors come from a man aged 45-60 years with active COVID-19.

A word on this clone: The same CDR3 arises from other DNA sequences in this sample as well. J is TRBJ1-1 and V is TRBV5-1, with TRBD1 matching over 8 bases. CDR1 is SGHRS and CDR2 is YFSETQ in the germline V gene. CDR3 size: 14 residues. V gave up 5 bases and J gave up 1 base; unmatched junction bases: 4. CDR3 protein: CASSLDRGNTEAFF. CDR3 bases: TGCGCCAGCAGTTTAGACAGGGGGAACACTGAAGCTTTCTTT.

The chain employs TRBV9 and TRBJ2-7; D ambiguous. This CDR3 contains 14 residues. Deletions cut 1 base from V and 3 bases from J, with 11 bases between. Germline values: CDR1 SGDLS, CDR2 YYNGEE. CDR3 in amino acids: CASSVRQDFYEQYF. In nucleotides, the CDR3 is TGTGCCAGCAGCGTACGGCAGGATTTCTACGAGCAGTACTTC.

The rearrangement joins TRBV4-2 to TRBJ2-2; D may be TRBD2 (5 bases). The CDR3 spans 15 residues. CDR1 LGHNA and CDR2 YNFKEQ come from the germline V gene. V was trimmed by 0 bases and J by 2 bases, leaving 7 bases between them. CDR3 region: CASSQDPGNTGELFF. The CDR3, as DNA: TGTGCCAGCAGCCAAGACCCGGGAAACACCGGGGAGCTGTTTTTT.

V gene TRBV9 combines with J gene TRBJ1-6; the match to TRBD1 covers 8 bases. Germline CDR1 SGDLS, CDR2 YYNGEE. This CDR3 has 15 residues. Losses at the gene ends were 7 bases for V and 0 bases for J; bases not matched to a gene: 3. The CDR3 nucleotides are TGTGCCAGCGCAGGGGGCAACTCCTATAATTCACCCCTCCACTTT. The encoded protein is CASAGGNSYNSPLHF.

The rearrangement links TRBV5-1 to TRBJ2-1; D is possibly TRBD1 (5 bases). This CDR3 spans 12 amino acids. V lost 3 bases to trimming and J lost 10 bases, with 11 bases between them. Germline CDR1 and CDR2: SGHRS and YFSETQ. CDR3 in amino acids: CASSSLGREQFF. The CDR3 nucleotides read TGCGCCAGCAGCTCCCTGGGGCGGGAGCAGTTCTTC.

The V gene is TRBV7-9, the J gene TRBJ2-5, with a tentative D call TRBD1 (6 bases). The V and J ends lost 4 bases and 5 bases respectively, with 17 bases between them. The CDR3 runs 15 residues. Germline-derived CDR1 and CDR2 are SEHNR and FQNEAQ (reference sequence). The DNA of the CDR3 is TGTGCCAGCAGCTCCCCCCAGGGGTCCCTGGAGACCCAGTACTTC. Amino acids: CASSSPQGSLETQYF. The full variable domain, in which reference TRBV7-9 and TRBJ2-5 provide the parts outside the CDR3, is DTGVSQNPRHKITKRGQNVTFRCDPISEHNRLYWYRQTLGQGPEFLTYFQNEAQLEKSRLLSDRFSAERPKGSFSTLEIQRTEQGDSAMYLCASSSPQGSLETQYFGPGTRLLVL.

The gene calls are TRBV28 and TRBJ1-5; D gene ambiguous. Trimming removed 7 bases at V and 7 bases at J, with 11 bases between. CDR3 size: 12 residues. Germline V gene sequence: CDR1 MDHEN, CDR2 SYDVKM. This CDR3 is CASKTGNQPQHF. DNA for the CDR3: TGTGCCAGCAAAACGGGGAACCAGCCCCAGCATTTT. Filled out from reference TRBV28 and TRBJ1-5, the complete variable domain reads DVKVTQSSRYLVKRTGEKVFLECVQDMDHENMFWYRQDPGLGLRLIYFSYDVKMKEKGDIPEGYSVSREKKERFSLILESASTNQTSMYLCASKTGNQPQHFGDGTRLSIL.

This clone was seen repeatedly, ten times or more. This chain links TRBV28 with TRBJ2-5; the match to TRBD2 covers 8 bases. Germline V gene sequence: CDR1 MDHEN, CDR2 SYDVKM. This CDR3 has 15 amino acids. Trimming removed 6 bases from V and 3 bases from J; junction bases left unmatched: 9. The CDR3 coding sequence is TGTGCCAGCAGCCCATCGGGGGGGATAGAAGAGACCCAGTACTTC. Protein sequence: CASSPSGGIEETQYF.

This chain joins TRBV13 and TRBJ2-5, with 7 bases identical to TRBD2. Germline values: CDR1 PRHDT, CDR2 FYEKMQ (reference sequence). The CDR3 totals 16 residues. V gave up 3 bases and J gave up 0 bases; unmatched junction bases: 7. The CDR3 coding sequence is TGTGCCAGCAGCTTTCAGCGGGAACCCAACCAAGAGACCCAGTACTTC. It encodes CASSFQREPNQETQYF. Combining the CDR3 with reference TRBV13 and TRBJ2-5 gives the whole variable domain AAGVIQSPRHLIKEKRETATLKCYPIPRHDTVYWYQQGPGQDPQFLISFYEKMQSDKGSIPDRFSAQQFSDYHSELNMSSLELGDSALYFCASSFQREPNQETQYFGPGTRLLVL.

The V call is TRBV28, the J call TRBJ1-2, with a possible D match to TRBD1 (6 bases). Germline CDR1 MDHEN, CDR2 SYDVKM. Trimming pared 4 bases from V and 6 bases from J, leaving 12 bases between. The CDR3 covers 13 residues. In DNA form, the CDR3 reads TGTGCCAGCAGTTCCCCCGGGACAAATGGCTACACCTTC. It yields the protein CASSSPGTNGYTF.

The CDR3 DNA sequence: TGTGCCAGCAGCGGTCCCGGGACAGGGCCTGACGAGCAGTACTTC. It translates to CASSGPGTGPDEQYF. V gene TRBV5-7 combines with J gene TRBJ2-7, with 9 nucleotides matching TRBD1. TRBV5-7 is an ORF for which the function is uncertain. Trimming at V came to 4 bases and at J to 5 bases, leaving 10 bases not matched to a gene. This CDR3 contains 15 residues.

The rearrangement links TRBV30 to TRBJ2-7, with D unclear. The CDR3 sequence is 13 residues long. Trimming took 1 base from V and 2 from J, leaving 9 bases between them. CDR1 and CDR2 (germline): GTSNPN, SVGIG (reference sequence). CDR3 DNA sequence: TGTGCCTGGAGTGGGAGATTTGCCTACGAGCAGTACTTC. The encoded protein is CAWSGRFAYEQYF.

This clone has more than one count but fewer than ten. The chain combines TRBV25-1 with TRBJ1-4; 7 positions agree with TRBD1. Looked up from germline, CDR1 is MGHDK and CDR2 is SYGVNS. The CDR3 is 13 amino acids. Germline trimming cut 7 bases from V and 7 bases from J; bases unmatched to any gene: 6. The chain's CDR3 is CASTTGLSEKLFF. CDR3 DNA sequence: TGTGCCAGCACGACAGGGTTGAGTGAAAAACTGTTTTTT.

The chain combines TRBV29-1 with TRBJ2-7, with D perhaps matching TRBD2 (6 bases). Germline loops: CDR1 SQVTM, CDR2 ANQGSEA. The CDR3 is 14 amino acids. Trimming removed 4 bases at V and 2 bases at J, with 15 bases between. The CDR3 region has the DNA TGCAGCGTTGGTATCCAGCGGGCGGCCTACGAGCAGTACTTC. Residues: CSVGIQRAAYEQYF.

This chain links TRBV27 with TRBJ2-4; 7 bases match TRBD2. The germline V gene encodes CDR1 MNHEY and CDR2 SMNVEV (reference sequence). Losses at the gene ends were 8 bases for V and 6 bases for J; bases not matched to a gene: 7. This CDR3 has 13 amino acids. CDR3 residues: CASSSGGGNIQYF. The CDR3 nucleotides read TGTGCCAGCTCTAGTGGGGGGGGAAACATTCAGTACTTC.

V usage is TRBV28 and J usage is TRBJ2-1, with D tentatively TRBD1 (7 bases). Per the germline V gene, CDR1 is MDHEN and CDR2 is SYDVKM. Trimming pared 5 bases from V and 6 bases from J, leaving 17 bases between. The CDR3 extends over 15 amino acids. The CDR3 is CASSPPGGLGNEQFF. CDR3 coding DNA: TGTGCCAGCAGTCCCCCAGGGGGACTCGGCAATGAGCAGTTCTTC.

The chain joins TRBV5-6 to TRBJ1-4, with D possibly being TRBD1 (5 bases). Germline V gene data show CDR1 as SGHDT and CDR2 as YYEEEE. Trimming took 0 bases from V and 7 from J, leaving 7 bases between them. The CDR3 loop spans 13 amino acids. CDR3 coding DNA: TGTGCCAGCAGCTTGGGGGGCTTTGAAAAACTGTTTTTT. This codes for CASSLGGFEKLFF.

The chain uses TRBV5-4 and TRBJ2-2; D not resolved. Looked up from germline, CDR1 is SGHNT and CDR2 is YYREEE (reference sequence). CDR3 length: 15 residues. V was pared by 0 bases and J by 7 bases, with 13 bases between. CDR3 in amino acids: CASSLGGRPGGELFF. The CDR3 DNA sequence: TGTGCCAGCAGCTTGGGCGGTAGGCCCGGCGGGGAGCTGTTTTTT.

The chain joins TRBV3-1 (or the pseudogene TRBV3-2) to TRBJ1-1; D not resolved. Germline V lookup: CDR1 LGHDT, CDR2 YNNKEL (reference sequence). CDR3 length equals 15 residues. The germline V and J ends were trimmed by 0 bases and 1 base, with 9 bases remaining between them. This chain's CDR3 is CASSQDRSANTEAFF. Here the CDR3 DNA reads TGTGCCAGCAGCCAAGACAGGTCCGCGAACACTGAAGCTTTCTTT.

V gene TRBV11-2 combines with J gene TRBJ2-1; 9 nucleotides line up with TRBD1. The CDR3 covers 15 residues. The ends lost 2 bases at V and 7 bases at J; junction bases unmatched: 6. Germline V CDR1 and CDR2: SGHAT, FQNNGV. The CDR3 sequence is CASSLLNRGRNEQFF. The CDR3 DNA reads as TGTGCCAGCAGCTTATTAAACAGGGGGCGGAATGAGCAGTTCTTC.

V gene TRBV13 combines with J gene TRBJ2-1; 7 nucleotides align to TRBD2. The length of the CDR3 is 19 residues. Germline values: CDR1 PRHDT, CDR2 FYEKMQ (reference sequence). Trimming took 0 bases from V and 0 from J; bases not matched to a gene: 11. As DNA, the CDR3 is TGTGCCAGCAGCTTAGGCCTCAGTGACTGGGGGGGCTCCTACAATGAGCAGTTCTTC. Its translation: CASSLGLSDWGGSYNEQFF. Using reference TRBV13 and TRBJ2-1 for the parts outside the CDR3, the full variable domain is AAGVIQSPRHLIKEKRETATLKCYPIPRHDTVYWYQQGPGQDPQFLISFYEKMQSDKGSIPDRFSAQQFSDYHSELNMSSLELGDSALYFCASSLGLSDWGGSYNEQFFGPGTRLTVL.